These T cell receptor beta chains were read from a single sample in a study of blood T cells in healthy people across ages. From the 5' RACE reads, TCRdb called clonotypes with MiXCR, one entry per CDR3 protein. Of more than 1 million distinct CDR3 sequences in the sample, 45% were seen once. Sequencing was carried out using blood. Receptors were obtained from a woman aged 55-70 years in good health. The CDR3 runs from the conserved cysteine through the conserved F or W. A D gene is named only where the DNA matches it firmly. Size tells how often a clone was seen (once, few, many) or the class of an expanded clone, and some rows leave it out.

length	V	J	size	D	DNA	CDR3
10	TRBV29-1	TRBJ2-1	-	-	TGCAGCGTTGGCTTTAGTGAGCAGTTCTTC	CSVGFSEQFF
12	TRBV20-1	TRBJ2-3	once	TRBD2	TGCAGTGCGGGAGGGGCAGCCAATACGCAGTATTTT	CSAGGAANTQYF
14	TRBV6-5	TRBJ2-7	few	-	TGTGCCAGCAGTTACCGGGCAGGGGGGAACGAGCAGTACTTC	CASSYRAGGNEQYF
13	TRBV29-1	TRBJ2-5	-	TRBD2	TGCAGCGTTGAGGGACTAGGGGCCCCTTGGCAGTACTTC	CSVEGLGAPWQYF
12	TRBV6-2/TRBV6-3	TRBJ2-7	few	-	TGTGCCACCAGCGACCGGGGATACGAGCAGTACTTC	CATSDRGYEQYF
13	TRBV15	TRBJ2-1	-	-	TGTGCCACCAGCAGAGATTTGGGGCATGAGCACTTCTTC	CATSRDLGHEHFF
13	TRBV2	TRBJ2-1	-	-	TGTGCCAGCAGCGCCATAAGCGGCGCCTCCTCGTTCTTC	CASSAISGASSFF
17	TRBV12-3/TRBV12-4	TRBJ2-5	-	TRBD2	TGTGCCAGCAGTATAGGGACTAGCGGGAGGGCAGGCAATGAGCAGTACTTC	CASSIGTSGRAGNEQYF
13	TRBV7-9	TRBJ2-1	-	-	TGTGCCAGCAGCATGACTACTTACAATGAGCAGTTCTTC	CASSMTTYNEQFF
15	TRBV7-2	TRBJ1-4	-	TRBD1	TGTGCCAGCAGCGCGGACAGGGGGCTTAATGAAAAACTGTTTTTT	CASSADRGLNEKLFF
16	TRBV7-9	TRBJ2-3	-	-	TGTGCCAGCAGCTCTTATCAATCGCATGGAACAGATACGCAGTATTTT	CASSSYQSHGTDTQYF
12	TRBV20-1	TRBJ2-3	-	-	TGCAGTGGATACCTCGGGGTAGATACGCAGTATTTT	CSGYLGVDTQYF
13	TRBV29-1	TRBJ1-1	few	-	TGCAGCGTTGTTAACAGACTGAACACTGAAGCTTTCTTT	CSVVNRLNTEAFF
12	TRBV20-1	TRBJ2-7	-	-	TGCAGTGCTAGAGAGGTCGTAGGTGAGCAGTACTTC	CSAREVVGEQYF
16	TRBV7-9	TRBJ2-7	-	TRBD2	TGTGCTTCCCAGGGGTGGACTAGCGGGAAGTCCTACGAGCAGTACTTC	CASQGWTSGKSYEQYF
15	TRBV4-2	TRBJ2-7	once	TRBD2	TGTGCCGGCAGCCAAGGACTAGCGGGAGTCTACGAGCAGTACTTC	CAGSQGLAGVYEQYF
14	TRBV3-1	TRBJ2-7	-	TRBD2	TGTGCCAGCAGAGGGACTAGCGGTGGGGGCGAGCAGTACTTC	CASRGTSGGGEQYF
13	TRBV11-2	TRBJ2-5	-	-	TGTGCCAGCAGCGTGACAGTACAAGAGACCCAGTACTTC	CASSVTVQETQYF
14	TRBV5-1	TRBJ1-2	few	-	TGCGCCAGCAGCTTGAACCCCAGGATCTATGGCTACACCTTC	CASSLNPRIYGYTF
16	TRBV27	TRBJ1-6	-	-	TGTGCCAGCAGTTTAAAGGGACGGGGCAATAATTCACCCCTCCACTTT	CASSLKGRGNNSPLHF
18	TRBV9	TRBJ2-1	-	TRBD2	TGTGCCAGCAGCCTGGGGACTAGCGGGAGTAGGAAGGGCAATGAGCAGTTCTTC	CASSLGTSGSRKGNEQFF
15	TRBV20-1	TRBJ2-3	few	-	TGCAGTGCTAGGAGGGTAGCCTCTAGCACAGATACGCAGTATTTT	CSARRVASSTDTQYF
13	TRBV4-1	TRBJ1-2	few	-	TGCGCCAGCAGCCCCGAGTTATGGTATGGCTACACCTTC	CASSPELWYGYTF
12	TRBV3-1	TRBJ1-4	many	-	TGTGCCAGCAGCCGTACAGAGGGAAAACTGTTTTTT	CASSRTEGKLFF
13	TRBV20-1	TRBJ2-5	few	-	TGCAGTGCTGTCCGGGGCAGCCAAGAGACCCAGTACTTC	CSAVRGSQETQYF
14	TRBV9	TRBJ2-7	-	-	TGTGCCAGCAGCGCGCAGTCGAGTCAGTACGAGCAGTACTTC	CASSAQSSQYEQYF
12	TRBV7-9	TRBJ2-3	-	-	TGTGCCAGCAGCTCAGGGACCGACCCGCAGTATTTT	CASSSGTDPQYF
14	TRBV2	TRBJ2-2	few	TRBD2	TGTGCCACCCAGCGGGAGGGACCCACCGGGGAGCTGTTTTTT	CATQREGPTGELFF
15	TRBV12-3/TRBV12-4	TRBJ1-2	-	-	TGTGCCAGCAGTTTACGGCCAGGGAGTAACTATGGCTACACCTTC	CASSLRPGSNYGYTF
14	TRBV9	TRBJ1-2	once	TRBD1	TGTGCCAGCAGCTTAACAGGGGTCGGGTATGGCTACACCTTC	CASSLTGVGYGYTF
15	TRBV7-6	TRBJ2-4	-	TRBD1	TGTGCCAGCAGCGCCAGGACAGGGGCAAAAAACATTCAGTACTTC	CASSARTGAKNIQYF
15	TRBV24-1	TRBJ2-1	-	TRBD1	TGTGCCACCAGTCACCGGGACAGGGTTCGAAATGAGCAGTTCTTC	CATSHRDRVRNEQFF
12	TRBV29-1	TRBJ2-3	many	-	TGCAGCGTTGAAACGGGGACAGATACGCAGTATTTT	CSVETGTDTQYF
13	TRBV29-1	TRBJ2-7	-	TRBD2	TGCAGCGTTGGGACTAGCGGGGGCTACGAGCAGTACTTC	CSVGTSGGYEQYF
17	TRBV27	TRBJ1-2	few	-	TGTGCCAGCAGTCCTCCCCCCCCAGAACAGGGTTATAGAGGCTACACCTTC	CASSPPPPEQGYRGYTF
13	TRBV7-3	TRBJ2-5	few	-	TGTGCCACCCGGGACGGAGCCCGGGGTGTCCAGTACTTC	CATRDGARGVQYF
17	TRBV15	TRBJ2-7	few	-	TGTGCCACCAGCAGAGCCCGACAGGCCGGGCGAGCAGTATCGCAGTACTTC	CATSRARQAGRAVSQYF
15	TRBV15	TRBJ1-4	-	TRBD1	TGTGCCACCCGGTCAAGACAGGGGAGTAATGGAAAACTGTTTTTT	CATRSRQGSNGKLFF
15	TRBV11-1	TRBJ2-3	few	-	TGTGCCAGCAGCTTAGGCAGGGGCCACACAGATACGCAGTATTTT	CASSLGRGHTDTQYF
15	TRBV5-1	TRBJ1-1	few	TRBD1	TGCGCCAGCAGCTTTAGACAGGGGAGGAACACTGAAGCTTTCTTT	CASSFRQGRNTEAFF
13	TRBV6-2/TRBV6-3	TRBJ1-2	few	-	TGTGCCAGCAGAGACAGTACAGACTATGGCTACACCTTC	CASRDSTDYGYTF
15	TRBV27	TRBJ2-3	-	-	TGTGCCAGCAGTTTAATCAGGGGGGTTCGGAATACGCAGTATTTT	CASSLIRGVRNTQYF
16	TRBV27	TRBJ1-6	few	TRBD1	TGTGCCAGCAGTTTTAGACAGGGGCGAATCGGTTCACCCCTCCACTTT	CASSFRQGRIGSPLHF
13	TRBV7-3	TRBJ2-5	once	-	TGTGCCAGCAGCTGTGACAGTCGGGAGACCCAGTACTTC	CASSCDSRETQYF
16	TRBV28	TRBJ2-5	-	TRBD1	TGTGCCAGCAGTGCGAATACCGGGACAGGACAAGAGACCCAGTACTTC	CASSANTGTGQETQYF
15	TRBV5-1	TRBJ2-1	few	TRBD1	TGCGCCAGCAGCTTGGGACAGGGGCGGGACAATGAGCAGTTCTTC	CASSLGQGRDNEQFF
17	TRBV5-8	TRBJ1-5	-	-	TGTGCCAGCAGCTTGTTACACCATCTATCTTCGGGTCAGCCCCAGCATTTT	CASSLLHHLSSGQPQHF